Described below is a single T cell receptor (beta chain) sequence and its context. With 0 bases removed from V and 5 bases from J, the gap between germline ends came to 11 bases. Germline loops: CDR1 SGHDT, CDR2 YYEEEE. This CDR3 is 14 amino acids long. The data were obtained in a study of OX40 agonist ivuxolimab in advanced cancers. Blood sampling was done at baseline, cycle 4 day 1, and cycle 7 day 1. Sequencing used immunoSEQ multiplex PCR; TCRdb keeps in-frame clones, though not all of them. The sample shows roughly 80,000 clones, 86% of them seen only once. The chain is built from TRBV5-6 and TRBJ1-1; D not resolved. Specimen: CD4+ or CD8+ T cells sorted from blood, collected in a trial of the OX40 agonist ivuxolimab. The receptor comes from an adult with an advanced solid tumor such as melanoma, head and neck, liver or kidney cancer. The CDR3 is CASSLVRVRTEAFF. As DNA, the CDR3 is TGTGCCAGCAGCTTGGTCCGGGTTCGGACTGAAGCTTTCTTT.